One sample yielded the 17 T cell receptor beta chains listed below, sequenced in a study of T cells after posttransplantation cyclophosphamide (TCRdb year 2016). The treatment or condition label, read with the paper, signifies: high-dose cyclophosphamide on days +3 and +4 as single-agent GVHD prophylaxis. Busulfan and fludarabine conditioning, a related or unrelated marrow graft, and cyclophosphamide on days +3 and +4 were given to PTCy patients. The library was obtained by the immunoSEQ multiplex PCR assay. The table comes from immuneACCESS by way of TCRdb, which keeps in-frame sequences with V and J called. Part of the clones is missing from these tables; in studies checked, under half for an unresolved V gene and the rest for unknown reasons. This sample gives some 45,000 clones in total; about nine tenths of them show up just once. The top ten constitute under 2.5% of the sample. The sequencing used PBMCs, collected about 64 days after allogeneic stem cell transplant with posttransplant cyclophosphamide. The receptor set was obtained from a male patient between 60 and 69 years old who received an allogeneic stem cell transplant from a related donor and was CMV-positive. After a transplant, the donor of the graft may account for some T cells.

This sequence joins TRBV6-1 and TRBJ2-3; 10 nucleotides line up with TRBD2. Trimming took 2 bases from V and 4 from J; bases not matched to a gene: 3. The germline gives CDR1 MNHNS, CDR2 SASEGT. The CDR3 length is 15 residues. The CDR3 spells CASSESGGAADTQYF. Here the CDR3 DNA reads TGTGCCAGCAGTGAAAGCGGGGGGGCCGCAGATACGCAGTATTTT.

This clone was counted between two and nine times. V is TRBV18 and J is TRBJ1-2; D might be TRBD1 (5 bases). The V gene lost 4 bases and the J gene lost 2 bases, with 17 bases spanning the gap. The CDR3 contains 16 residues. In germline, CDR1 is KGHSH, CDR2 LQKENI. CDR3 residues: CASSRLVRVENYGYTF. The CDR3 bases are TGTGCCAGCTCACGTCTAGTCAGGGTGGAAAACTATGGCTACACCTTC. The full variable domain, its missing parts supplied by reference TRBV18 and TRBJ1-2, is NAGVMQNPRHLVRRRGQEARLRCSPMKGHSHVYWYRQLPEEGLKFMVYLQKENIIDESGMPKERFSAEFPKEGPSILRIQQVVRGDSAAYFCASSRLVRVENYGYTFGSGTRLTVV.

The chain has TRBV19 and TRBJ2-1; D perhaps matches TRBD1 (5 bases). This CDR3 region has 15 residues. The V end was cut by 9 bases, the J end by 5 bases, with 20 bases between. Germline V gives CDR1 LNHDA, CDR2 SQIVND (reference sequence). The CDR3 loop is CARELQGEGDNEQFF. The CDR3 nucleotides are TGTGCCAGAGAACTACAAGGGGAAGGGGACAATGAGCAGTTCTTC. The variable domain in full, with the rest retrieved from reference TRBV19 and TRBJ2-1, is DGGITQSPKYLFRKEGQNVTLSCEQNLNHDAMYWYRQDPGQGLRLIYYSQIVNDFQKGDIAEGYSVSREKKESFPLTVTSAQKNPTAFYLCARELQGEGDNEQFFGPGTRLTVL.

The rearrangement joins TRBV11-2 to TRBJ1-2; TRBD1 is a possible D gene (6 bases). The CDR3 has 15 amino acids. V lost 3 bases and J 4 bases, leaving 15 bases between the germline ends. The germline V gene encodes CDR1 SGHAT and CDR2 FQNNGV. The chain's CDR3 is CASSFAGGGSYGYTF. The CDR3 DNA is TGTGCCAGCAGCTTCGCCGGGGGCGGGAGCTATGGCTACACCTTC.

The J gene is TRBJ2-2, the V gene TRBV18, with 7 bases fitting TRBD2. J was trimmed by 0 bases and V by 3 bases; bases with no gene match: 4. CDR1 and CDR2 from the germline V gene are KGHSH and LQKENI. The CDR3 spans 16 residues. The CDR3 region has the DNA TGTGCCAGCTCACCTTGGCGGGGGACGAACACCGGGGAGCTGTTTTTT. Protein: CASSPWRGTNTGELFF.

The V and J genes are TRBV30 and TRBJ2-4, with 9 bases that match TRBD1. The CDR3 is 15 residues long. Germline CDR1 is GTSNPN and CDR2 is SVGIG (reference sequence). The trim removed 4 bases at V and 1 base at J, leaving 5 bases unmatched. CDR3 coding DNA: TGTGCCTGGAACAACAGGGGGCTGGCCAAAAACATTCAGTACTTC. As protein: CAWNNRGLAKNIQYF.

This chain joins TRBV4-1 and TRBJ1-6; 9 bases align to TRBD1. From germline, CDR1 is MGHRA and CDR2 YSYEKL. V was clipped by 4 bases and J by 8 bases; unmatched bases: 9. The CDR3 is made up of 16 amino acids. The CDR3 DNA follows: TGCGCCAGCAGCCGTCGACAGGGGGTGGCGGATTCACCCCTCCACTTT. The encoded protein is CASSRRQGVADSPLHF.

This clone showed up just a few times. The CDR3 bases are TGCAGCGTTGGGACATGGGGAAACACCATATATTTT. It translates to CSVGTWGNTIYF. V and J are TRBV29-1 and TRBJ1-3; possible D gene TRBD1, 5 bases. Germline CDR1 SQVTM, CDR2 ANQGSEA. The CDR3 runs 12 residues. Trimming took 4 bases from V and 4 from J, leaving 8 bases between them.

The chain carries TRBV9 and TRBJ2-1; possible D gene TRBD1, 5 bases. Germline CDR1 and CDR2: SGDLS and YYNGEE. The CDR3 contains 13 residues. Trimming left V 0 bases short and J 8 bases short, with 9 bases between. The CDR3 reads CASSVAWGDEQFF. The CDR3 DNA follows: TGTGCCAGCAGCGTAGCCTGGGGCGATGAGCAGTTCTTC. The variable domain in full, completed from reference TRBV9 and TRBJ2-1, reads DSGVTQTPKHLITATGQRVTLRCSPRSGDLSVYWYQQSLDQGLQFLIQYYNGEERAKGNILERFSAQQFPDLHSELNLSSLELGDSALYFCASSVAWGDEQFFGPGTRLTVL.

The rearrangement joins TRBV21-1 to TRBJ2-7; the table assigns TRBD2, which was not confirmed against the DNA. TRBV21-1 is described as a pseudogene. This CDR3 is built from 15 residues. DNA for the CDR3: TGTGCCAGCAGCAATCGTCTTGCCGGAGCCTACGAGCAGTACTTC. Amino acid sequence: CASSNRLAGAYEQYF.

The V call is TRBV27, the J call TRBJ2-7; possible D gene TRBD1, 9 bases. Germline lookup yields CDR1 MNHEY and CDR2 SMNVEV (reference sequence). The CDR3 is made up of 12 amino acids. The CDR3 DNA is TGTGTAGCGGGACAGGGTTCCTACGAGCAGTACGTC. Protein: CVAGQGSYEQYV.

The CDR3 reads CASREDQGDGYGYTF. In DNA, the CDR3 is TGTGCCAGCAGAGAAGACCAGGGGGATGGCTATGGCTACACCTTC. V and J are TRBV9 and TRBJ1-2; 7 nucleotides match TRBD1. Looked up from germline, CDR1 is SGDLS and CDR2 is YYNGEE. CDR3 size: 15 residues. Trimming removed 5 bases from V and 4 bases from J; junction bases left unmatched: 11.

This CDR3 reads CASSFSRGGRNTNIQYF. CDR3 bases: TGTGCCAGCAGTTTTAGTCGGGGGGGGCGAAATACGAACATTCAGTACTTC. The chain has TRBV27 and TRBJ2-4; 8 positions agree with TRBD2. Germline trimming cut 3 bases from V and 7 bases from J; bases unmatched to any gene: 14. The CDR3 has 17 amino acids. Germline CDR1 reads MNHEY; CDR2 reads SMNVEV (reference sequence).

This clone was seen a single time. V usage is TRBV5-5 and J usage is TRBJ1-2; D is unresolved. Trimming cost V 0 bases and J 3 bases, with 6 bases left between them. The V gene's germline CDR1 is SGHKS and CDR2 YYEKEE (reference sequence). This CDR3 has 13 residues. The CDR3 sequence is CASSLEQHYGYTF. The CDR3 DNA reads TGTGCCAGCAGCTTGGAACAACACTATGGCTACACCTTC.

CDR3 in DNA: TGTGCCAGCAGCCAAGATACTAGCTGGGATACGCAGTATTTT. Protein product: CASSQDTSWDTQYF. This sequence joins TRBV14 and TRBJ2-3; TRBD2 might be the D (6 bases). CDR1 SGHDN and CDR2 FVKESK come from the germline V gene. Trimming left V 0 bases short and J 6 bases short, with 10 bases between. The CDR3 has 14 amino acids.

The V gene is TRBV18, the J gene TRBJ1-3; 11 bases are a match to TRBD1. This CDR3 is built from 16 residues. Germline CDR1 KGHSH, CDR2 LQKENI. The junction had 2 bases not matched to a gene; V was cut back by 2 bases and J by 2 bases. CDR3 residues: CASSPTGQGAGNTIYF. CDR3 DNA: TGTGCCAGCTCACCAACGGGACAGGGGGCTGGAAACACCATATATTTT.

The V gene is TRBV9, the J gene TRBJ2-7, with 8 bases lining up with TRBD1. This CDR3 contains 12 residues. V dropped 3 bases and J dropped 6; count of bases not matched to a gene: 2. Germline CDR1 is SGDLS and CDR2 is YYNGEE. CDR3 sequence reads: CASSGTGREQYF. The DNA for the CDR3 is TGTGCCAGCAGCGGGACAGGGCGCGAGCAGTACTTC.